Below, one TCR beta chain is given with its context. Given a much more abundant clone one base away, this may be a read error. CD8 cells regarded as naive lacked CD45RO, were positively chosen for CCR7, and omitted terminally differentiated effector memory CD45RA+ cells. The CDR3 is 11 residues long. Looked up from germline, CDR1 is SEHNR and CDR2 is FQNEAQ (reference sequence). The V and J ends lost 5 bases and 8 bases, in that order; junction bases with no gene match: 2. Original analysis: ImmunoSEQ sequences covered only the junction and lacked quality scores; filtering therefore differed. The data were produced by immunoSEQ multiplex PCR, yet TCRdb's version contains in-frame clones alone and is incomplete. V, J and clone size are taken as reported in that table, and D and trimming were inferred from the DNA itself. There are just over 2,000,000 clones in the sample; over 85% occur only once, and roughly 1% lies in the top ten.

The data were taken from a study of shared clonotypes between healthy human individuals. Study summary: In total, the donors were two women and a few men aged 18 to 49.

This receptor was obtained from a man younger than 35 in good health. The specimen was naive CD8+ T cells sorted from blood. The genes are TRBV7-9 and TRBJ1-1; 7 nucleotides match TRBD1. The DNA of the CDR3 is TGTGCCAGCAGCAAGGACAGGGAAGCTTTCTTT. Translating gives CASSKDREAFF. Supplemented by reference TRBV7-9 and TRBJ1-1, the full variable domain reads DTGVSQNPRHKITKRGQNVTFRCDPISEHNRLYWYRQTLGQGPEFLTYFQNEAQLEKSRLLSDRFSAERPKGSFSTLEIQRTEQGDSAMYLCASSKDREAFFGQGTRLTVV.